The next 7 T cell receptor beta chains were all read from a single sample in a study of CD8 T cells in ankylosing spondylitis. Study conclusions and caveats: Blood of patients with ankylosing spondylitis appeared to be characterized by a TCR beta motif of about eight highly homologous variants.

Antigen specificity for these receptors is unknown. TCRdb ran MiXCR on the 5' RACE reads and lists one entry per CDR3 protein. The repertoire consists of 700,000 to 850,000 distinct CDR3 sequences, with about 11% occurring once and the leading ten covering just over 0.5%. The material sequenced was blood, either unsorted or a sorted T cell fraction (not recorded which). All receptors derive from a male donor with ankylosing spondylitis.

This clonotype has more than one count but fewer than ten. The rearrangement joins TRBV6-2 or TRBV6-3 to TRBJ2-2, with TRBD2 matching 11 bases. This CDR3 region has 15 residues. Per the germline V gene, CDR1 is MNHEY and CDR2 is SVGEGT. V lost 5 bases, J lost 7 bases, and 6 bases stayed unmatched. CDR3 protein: CASSRTSGSIGELFF. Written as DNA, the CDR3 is TGTGCCAGCAGTCGTACTAGCGGGAGTATCGGGGAGCTGTTTTTT.

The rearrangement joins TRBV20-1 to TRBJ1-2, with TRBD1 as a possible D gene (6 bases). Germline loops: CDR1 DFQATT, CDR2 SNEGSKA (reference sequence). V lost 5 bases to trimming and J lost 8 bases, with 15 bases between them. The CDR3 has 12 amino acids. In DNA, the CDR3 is TGCAGTGCTTACAGGGCTAGTGGAGGCTACACCTTC. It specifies CSAYRASGGYTF.

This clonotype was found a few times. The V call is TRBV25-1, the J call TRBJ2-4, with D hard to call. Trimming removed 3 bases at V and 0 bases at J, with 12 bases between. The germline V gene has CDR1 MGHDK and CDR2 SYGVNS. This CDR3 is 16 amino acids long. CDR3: CASSEGLEVAKNIQYF. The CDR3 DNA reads TGTGCCAGCAGTGAGGGCTTGGAAGTAGCCAAAAACATTCAGTACTTC.

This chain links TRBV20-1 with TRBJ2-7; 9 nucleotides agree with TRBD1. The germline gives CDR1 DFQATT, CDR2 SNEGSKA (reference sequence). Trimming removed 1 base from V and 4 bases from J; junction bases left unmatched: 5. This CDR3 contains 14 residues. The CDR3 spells CSARGRDRAYEQYF. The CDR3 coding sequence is TGCAGTGCTAGAGGCCGGGACAGGGCATACGAGCAGTACTTC.

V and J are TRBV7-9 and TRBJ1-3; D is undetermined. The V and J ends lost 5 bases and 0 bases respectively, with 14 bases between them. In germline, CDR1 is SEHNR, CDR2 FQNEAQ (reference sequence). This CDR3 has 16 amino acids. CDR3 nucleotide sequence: TGTGCCAGCAGCCCCGGGCCGTTCTACTCTGGAAACACCATATATTTT. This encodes CASSPGPFYSGNTIYF. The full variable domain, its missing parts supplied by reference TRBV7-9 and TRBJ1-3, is DTGVSQNPRHKITKRGQNVTFRCDPISEHNRLYWYRQTLGQGPEFLTYFQNEAQLEKSRLLSDRFSAERPKGSFSTLEIQRTEQGDSAMYLCASSPGPFYSGNTIYFGEGSWLTVV.

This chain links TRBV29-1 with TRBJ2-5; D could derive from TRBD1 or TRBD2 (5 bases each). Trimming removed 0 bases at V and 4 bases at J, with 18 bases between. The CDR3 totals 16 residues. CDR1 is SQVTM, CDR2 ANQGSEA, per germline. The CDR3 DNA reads TGCAGCGTTGAAGACGGGACGCGGCAGGGTCCAGAGACCCAGTACTTC. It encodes CSVEDGTRQGPETQYF.

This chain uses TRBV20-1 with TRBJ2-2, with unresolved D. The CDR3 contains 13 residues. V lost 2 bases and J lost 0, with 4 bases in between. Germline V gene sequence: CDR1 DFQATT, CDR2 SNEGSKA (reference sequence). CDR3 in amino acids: CSARKANTGELFF. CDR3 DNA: TGCAGTGCTAGAAAAGCGAACACCGGGGAGCTGTTTTTT.